The clone carrying this TCR beta chain was picked up a small number of times. Its antigen is still unknown. This entry comes from a study of response to subunit inactivated influenza vaccine. MiXCR was run by TCRdb on the RT-PCR reads, yielding one entry per CDR3 protein. Of roughly 670,000 distinct CDR3 sequences listed, approximately 15% are singletons. This CDR3 is built from 17 residues. Germline lookup yields CDR1 LGHNA and CDR2 YSLEER. Germline trimming cut 0 bases from V and 4 bases from J; bases unmatched to any gene: 5. Notes on the study in general: Few new T cells, the authors suggested, are recruited by each seasonal influenza vaccination.

The starting material was PBMCs from blood, obtained approximately 15 days before vaccination. The TCR was taken from a man over 45 who received an inactivated influenza vaccine. This chain joins TRBV4-3 and TRBJ2-7; 14 bases agree with TRBD2. The CDR3 loop is CASSQDWTSGGPYEQYF. DNA for the CDR3: TGCGCCAGCAGCCAAGATTGGACTAGCGGGGGGCCTTACGAGCAGTACTTC.